One sample yielded the 19 T cell receptor beta chains listed below, sequenced in a study of blood T cell repertoires in COVID-19. Method: immunoSEQ multiplex PCR; TCRdb's copy keeps in-frame clones and lacks some. This sample carries about 200,000 clones, around three quarters of them seen once, and the ten largest clones take 4.5% to 7%. The sample was peripheral blood. These TCRs come from a woman aged 65 to 85 with acute or convalescent COVID-19.

The gene calls are TRBV5-1 and TRBJ2-3; 7 bases are a match to TRBD2. This CDR3 has 16 amino acids. The trim removed 0 bases at V and 2 bases at J, leaving 6 bases unmatched. Germline CDR1 is SGHRS and CDR2 is YFSETQ. Here the CDR3 reads CASSLVGGSYTDTQYF. DNA for the CDR3: TGCGCCAGCAGCTTGGTAGGCGGGAGCTACACAGATACGCAGTATTTT. Filled out from reference TRBV5-1 and TRBJ2-3, the complete variable domain reads KAGVTQTPRYLIKTRGQQVTLSCSPISGHRSVSWYQQTPGQGLQFLFEYFSETQRNKGNFPGRFSGRQFSNSRSEMNVSTLELGDSALYLCASSLVGGSYTDTQYFGPGTRLTVL.

This clone was detected once. The V and J genes are TRBV12-3 or TRBV12-4 and TRBJ1-2, with a possible D match to TRBD1 (6 bases). V lost 6 bases, J lost 6 bases, and 11 bases lay in between. The CDR3 is 12 residues long. The CDR3 sequence is CASSPGTHGYTF. The DNA for the CDR3 is TGTGCCAGCAGCCCCGGGACACATGGCTACACCTTC.

For this clone: This CDR3 is also generated by other DNA sequences in the sample. The chain joins TRBV5-1 to TRBJ1-4, with TRBD1 as a possible D gene (6 bases). The ends were cut back, 1 base at V and 3 bases at J, with 7 bases in the middle. The CDR3 runs 14 residues. The germline V gene encodes CDR1 SGHRS and CDR2 YFSETQ. The DNA for the CDR3 is TGCGCCAGCAGCTTGCAGGGGCCTAATGAAAAACTGTTTTTT. This encodes CASSLQGPNEKLFF.

The chain is built from TRBV18 and TRBJ2-1; TRBD1 is a possible D gene (6 bases). The CDR3 runs 16 residues. The V gene lost 3 bases and the J gene lost 2 bases, with 14 bases spanning the gap. CDR1 and CDR2 from the germline V gene are KGHSH and LQKENI. The CDR3 DNA sequence: TGTGCCAGCTCACCTTCTCCGGGGACAACCTACAATGAGCAGTTCTTC. Protein: CASSPSPGTTYNEQFF. The full variable domain, rest sourced from reference TRBV18 and TRBJ2-1, is NAGVMQNPRHLVRRRGQEARLRCSPMKGHSHVYWYRQLPEEGLKFMVYLQKENIIDESGMPKERFSAEFPKEGPSILRIQQVVRGDSAAYFCASSPSPGTTYNEQFFGPGTRLTVL.

The CDR3, as DNA: TGTGCCATCAGTGAGTCGTTAGCGGGAGGGCCCTCCTACGAGCAGTACTTC. Translating it yields CAISESLAGGPSYEQYF. The V call is TRBV10-3, the J call TRBJ2-7; 11 bases align to TRBD2. Germline CDR1 ENHRY, CDR2 SYGVKD. V dropped 0 bases and J dropped 0; count of bases not matched to a gene: 4. This CDR3 comprises 17 residues.

The rearrangement links TRBV30 to TRBJ1-4; D possibly corresponds to TRBD1 (5 bases). Deletions cut 4 bases from V and 0 bases from J, with 15 bases between. CDR1 GTSNPN and CDR2 SVGIG come from the germline V gene (reference sequence). This CDR3 region has 16 residues. CDR3 DNA sequence: TGTGCCTGGAAAACAGGCGGACGTGCAACTAATGAAAAACTGTTTTTT. This encodes CAWKTGGRATNEKLFF.

The chain employs TRBV28 and TRBJ2-7, with D maybe TRBD1 (6 bases). The CDR3 covers 17 residues. V was pared by 5 bases and J by 3 bases, with 23 bases between. CDR1 is MDHEN, CDR2 SYDVKM, per germline. The CDR3: CASSPGTSLLGRYEQYF. CDR3 DNA sequence: TGTGCCAGCAGTCCTGGGACATCACTCCTTGGACGCTACGAGCAGTACTTC.

The sample holds a few counts of this clone. The chain recombines TRBV19 with TRBJ2-1, with D possibly TRBD1 on 5 matching bases. The V gene lost 5 bases and the J gene lost 5 bases, with 10 bases spanning the gap. Germline lookup yields CDR1 LNHDA and CDR2 SQIVND (reference sequence). The CDR3 is 13 amino acids. CDR3 loop: CASSWGLNNEQFF. In nucleotides, the CDR3 is TGTGCCAGTAGTTGGGGCCTCAACAATGAGCAGTTCTTC.

This chain links TRBV19 with TRBJ1-5; D unclear. V was pared by 6 bases and J by 5 bases, with 11 bases between. Germline CDR1 and CDR2: LNHDA and SQIVND (reference sequence). This CDR3 has 13 amino acids. The chain's CDR3 is CASSFGIHQPQHF. CDR3 coding DNA: TGTGCCAGTAGCTTCGGGATCCATCAGCCCCAGCATTTT.

The chain has TRBV14 and TRBJ2-2; 9 bases align to TRBD2. The junction had 11 bases not matched to a gene; V was cut back by 3 bases and J by 6 bases. Germline V gives CDR1 SGHDN, CDR2 FVKESK. The CDR3 extends over 17 amino acids. The CDR3 sequence: CASSQHTSGWDAGELFF. In DNA form, the CDR3 reads TGTGCCAGCAGCCAGCATACTAGCGGGTGGGACGCCGGGGAGCTGTTTTTT.

This chain uses TRBV3-1 (or the pseudogene TRBV3-2) with TRBJ2-7, with D possibly TRBD2 on 6 matching bases. The CDR3 contains 15 residues. Between the trimmed V and J ends, which lost 1 base and 2 bases, there was a span of 12 bases. Germline values: CDR1 LGHDT, CDR2 YNNKEL (reference sequence). This CDR3 reads CASSQGAGRTYEQYF. The CDR3 nucleotides are TGTGCCAGCAGCCAAGGGGCAGGGAGGACCTACGAGCAGTACTTC.

A few counts support this clone. The rearrangement joins TRBV30 to TRBJ1-6, with TRBD1 identical over 10 bases. V dropped 1 base and J dropped 5; count of bases not matched to a gene: 5. CDR1 is GTSNPN and CDR2 is SVGIG in the germline V gene (reference sequence). The CDR3 is 16 residues long. CDR3 loop: CAWSGGGTGDNSPLHF. CDR3 sequence (DNA): TGTGCCTGGAGTGGGGGGGGGACAGGGGATAATTCACCCCTCCACTTT. The full variable domain, in which reference TRBV30 and TRBJ1-6 provide the parts outside the CDR3, is SQTIHQWPATLVQPVGSPLSLECTVEGTSNPNLYWYRQAAGRGLQLLFYSVGIGQISSEVPQNLSASRPQDRQFILSSKKLLLSDSGFYLCAWSGGGTGDNSPLHFGNGTRLTVT.

This rearrangement joins TRBV5-1 to TRBJ1-2; D gene ambiguous. Germline CDR1 is SGHRS and CDR2 is YFSETQ. This CDR3 has 15 amino acids. Trimming took off 4 bases at V and 3 bases at J, with 16 bases between the two ends. In DNA form, the CDR3 reads TGCGCCAGCAGCCCCGGCCGATTCGGAGACTATGGCTACACCTTC. Translating it yields CASSPGRFGDYGYTF.

This clone appeared a few times. The chain recombines TRBV5-5 with TRBJ2-7; 9 bases match TRBD1. The CDR3 runs to 16 residues. Per the germline V gene, CDR1 is SGHKS and CDR2 is YYEKEE (reference sequence). The V and J ends lost 4 bases and 1 base, in that order; junction bases with no gene match: 9. The CDR3: CASSTIPGQGSYEQYF. CDR3 DNA sequence: TGTGCCAGCAGCACCATCCCGGGACAGGGTTCCTACGAGCAGTACTTC.

The V call is TRBV10-3, the J call TRBJ2-1; 9 nucleotides agree with TRBD2. Trimming took 1 base from V and 5 from J; bases not matched to a gene: 3. This CDR3 region has 15 residues. Looked up from germline, CDR1 is ENHRY and CDR2 is SYGVKD. DNA for the CDR3: TGTGCCATCAGTGAGTTTAGCGGGAGCGACAATGAGCAGTTCTTC. It is translated as CAISEFSGSDNEQFF.

The V gene is TRBV10-3, the J gene TRBJ2-7; 8 positions match TRBD1. Germline loops: CDR1 ENHRY, CDR2 SYGVKD. V trimming: 5 bases; J trimming: 6 bases; junction bases outside the gene matches: 9. The CDR3 loop spans 14 amino acids. The CDR3 region is CAISYRGVVAEQYF. As DNA, the CDR3 is TGTGCCATCAGTTACAGGGGGGTAGTCGCCGAGCAGTACTTC.

V gene TRBV6-5 combines with J gene TRBJ1-1; 10 bases align to TRBD1. With V trimmed by 6 bases and J by 4 bases, 8 bases remained unmatched. Germline V gene data show CDR1 as MNHEY and CDR2 as SVGAGI. CDR3 length: 15 residues. This CDR3 reads CASSPRDRGGTEAFF. The CDR3, as DNA: TGTGCCAGCAGCCCCCGGGACAGGGGTGGCACTGAAGCTTTCTTT.

The CDR3 bases are TGCGCCAGCAGCTGGGGACTAGCGTGGACTGAGCAGTTCTTC. Encoded protein: CASSWGLAWTEQFF. The chain joins TRBV5-1 to TRBJ2-1; TRBD2 matches at 10 bases. Germline V gene sequence: CDR1 SGHRS, CDR2 YFSETQ. Trimming cost V 3 bases and J 9 bases; bases outside gene matches: 6. The CDR3 length is 14 residues.

V gene TRBV29-1 combines with J gene TRBJ2-1; TRBD2 aligns across 8 bases. V was pared by 4 bases and J by 2 bases, with 13 bases of the junction left unmatched. From germline, CDR1 is SQVTM and CDR2 ANQGSEA. The length of the CDR3 is 17 residues. The CDR3: CSVGTRLASAPYNEQFF. The CDR3 bases are TGCAGCGTTGGAACCAGACTAGCGTCGGCCCCCTACAATGAGCAGTTCTTC.